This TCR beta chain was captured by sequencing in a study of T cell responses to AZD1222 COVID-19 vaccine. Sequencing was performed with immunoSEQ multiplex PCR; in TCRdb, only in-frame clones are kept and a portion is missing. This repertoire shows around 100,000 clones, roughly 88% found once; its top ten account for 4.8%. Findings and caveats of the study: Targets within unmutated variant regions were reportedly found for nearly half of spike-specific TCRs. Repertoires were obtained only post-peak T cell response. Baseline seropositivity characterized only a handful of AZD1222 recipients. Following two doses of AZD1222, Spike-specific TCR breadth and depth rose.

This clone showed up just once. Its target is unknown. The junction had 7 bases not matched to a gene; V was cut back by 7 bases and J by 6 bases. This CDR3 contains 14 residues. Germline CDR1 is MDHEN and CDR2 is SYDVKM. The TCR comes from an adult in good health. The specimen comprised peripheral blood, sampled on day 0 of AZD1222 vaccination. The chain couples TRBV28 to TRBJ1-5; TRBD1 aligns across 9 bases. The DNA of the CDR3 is TGTGCCAGCATGACAGGGGGTCTCGGTCAGCCCCAGCATTTT. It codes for CASMTGGLGQPQHF.